These T cell receptor beta chains were read from a single sample in a study of glioma-infiltrating T cells. TCRdb fed the multiplex PCR reads into MiXCR, producing one record per CDR3 protein. Of 150,000 or so distinct CDR3 sequences listed, roughly 43% are singletons. Sequencing used glioma tissue, nonneoplastic brain tissue, or PBMCs (not recorded which). The receptors were gathered from a human donor with low-grade glioma or glioblastoma, undergoing nonglioma brain surgery, or in good health (not recorded which). Each CDR3 is given with its conserved first and last residue. A D gene is named only where the DNA matches it firmly. Not every row has a clone size; where given, it reads once, few, many or a size class.

V,D,size,J,DNA,CDR3
TRBV18,TRBD2,-,TRBJ2-1,TGTGCCAGATCAGCCTTACCTAGCGGCTCCTACAATGAGCAGTTCTTC,CARSALPSGSYNEQFF
TRBV20-1,-,-,TRBJ2-3,TGCAGTGCCACCCAAACAGATACGCAGTATTTT,CSATQTDTQYF
TRBV7-2,TRBD2,-,TRBJ2-3,TGTGCCAGCAGCTCGGGACTAGCGGGCCACACAGATACGCAGTATTTT,CASSSGLAGHTDTQYF
TRBV6-5,TRBD1,-,TRBJ1-5,TGTGCCAGCAGACGGACAGGTCGCAATCAGCCCCGGCATTTT,CASRRTGRNQPRHF
TRBV7-8,TRBD2,few,TRBJ2-5,TGTGCCAGCAGCAGCGGGACTAACCAAGAGACCCAGTACTTC,CASSSGTNQETQYF
TRBV18,-,few,TRBJ1-1,TGTGCCAGCTCACAGGGGGATATGAACACTGAAGCTTTCTTT,CASSQGDMNTEAFF
TRBV6-2/TRBV6-3,-,-,TRBJ1-2,TGTGCCAGCATGTTCATAAGGGAGGGGGGACGTTATGGCTACACCTTC,CASMFIREGGRYGYTF
TRBV7-9,-,-,TRBJ1-4,TGTGCCAGCAGCTTATCCGAAAAACTGTTTTTT,CASSLSEKLFF
TRBV4-1,-,once,TRBJ1-2,TGCGCCAGCAGCCAAGATCCCGGGGGGGCATATGGCTACACCTTC,CASSQDPGGAYGYTF
TRBV27,TRBD1,few,TRBJ1-2,TGTGCCAGCAGTTTACACCAAGGGACAGACGGAGTCTATGGCTACACCTTC,CASSLHQGTDGVYGYTF
TRBV20-1,-,-,TRBJ1-5,TGCAGTGCTAGTTCCGGGACAAGGAGTAATCAGCCCCAGCATTTT,CSASSGTRSNQPQHF
TRBV20-1,-,-,TRBJ2-3,TGCAGTGCTAGACGGACAGTTGGAGATACGCAGTATTTT,CSARRTVGDTQYF
TRBV18,-,-,TRBJ2-5,TGTGCCAGCTCAGCCATACAGGCAACCGCGGAGACCCAGTACTTC,CASSAIQATAETQYF
TRBV6-5,TRBD1,-,TRBJ2-5,TGTGCCAGCGCGGGACAGGGGGCCCTCCAAGAGACCCAGTACTTC,CASAGQGALQETQYF
TRBV6-9,-,-,TRBJ1-5,TGTGCCAGCAGTTCCCGACAGATTAAATATAGCAATCAGCCCCAGCATTTT,CASSSRQIKYSNQPQHF
TRBV6-2/TRBV6-3,-,-,TRBJ2-1,TGTGCCAGCAGTTGGCTTGACAATGAGCAGTTCTTC,CASSWLDNEQFF
TRBV19,TRBD1,-,TRBJ2-1,TGTGCCAGTAGTCCAGGGGGTTTCAATGAGCAGTTCTTC,CASSPGGFNEQFF
TRBV10-3,-,-,TRBJ1-5,TGTGCCATCAGCGCAAGGGGGGATAGCAATCAGCCCCAGCATTTT,CAISARGDSNQPQHF
TRBV28,-,-,TRBJ2-2,TGTGCCAGCAGCCATTTTGGGGGGAGGAACACCGGGGAGCTGTTTTTT,CASSHFGGRNTGELFF
TRBV7-9,TRBD2,once,TRBJ2-1,TGTGCCGTAAGGGGTCTAGCGGGGGGAGGTGAGCAGTTCTTC,CAVRGLAGGGEQFF
TRBV3-1,TRBD2,-,TRBJ2-3,TGTGCCAGCAGCCAAGGGACCGGGACTAGCGGCACAGATACGCAGTATTTT,CASSQGTGTSGTDTQYF
TRBV6-1,TRBD2,-,TRBJ2-1,TGTGCCAGCAGCCCATCTGGACTAGCTGAGCAGTTCTTC,CASSPSGLAEQFF
TRBV6-2/TRBV6-3,TRBD1,-,TRBJ1-6,TGTGCCAGCAGTACGCGACAGGGGACCTATAATTCACCCCTCCACTTT,CASSTRQGTYNSPLHF
TRBV3-1,TRBD2,once,TRBJ2-1,TGTGCCAGCAGCCCGACTAGCGCCTCCTACAATGAGCAGTTCTTC,CASSPTSASYNEQFF
TRBV7-9,TRBD1,few,TRBJ1-1,TGTGCCAGCAGCTTCCCGGGACAGGGGGTTGCTTTCTTT,CASSFPGQGVAFF
TRBV6-1,TRBD2,-,TRBJ2-7,TGTGCCAGCACCCGGACTAGCGGGAAGGACGAGCAGTACTTC,CASTRTSGKDEQYF
TRBV6-6,-,-,TRBJ2-1,TGTGCCAGCAGTTACTCGAGGGGCAGGAAGCAGTTCTTC,CASSYSRGRKQFF
TRBV6-2/TRBV6-3,-,-,TRBJ1-4,TGTGCCAGCAGCCGCTCCTTTAGTCCCTTTAATGAAAAACTGTTTTTT,CASSRSFSPFNEKLFF
TRBV28,TRBD2,few,TRBJ2-1,TGTGCCAGCAGTTACACTAGCGGGAGATCATTCTTC,CASSYTSGRSFF
TRBV20-1,-,-,TRBJ2-1,TGCAGTGCTAGAGTTGGCCTAGAAGCATACAATGAGCAGTTCTTC,CSARVGLEAYNEQFF
TRBV12-3/TRBV12-4,-,-,TRBJ1-4,TGTGCCAGCAGTCTCACCAGCAGTTCCAATGAAAAACTGTTTTTT,CASSLTSSSNEKLFF
TRBV10-3,TRBD2,once,TRBJ2-3,TGTGCCGTCGGGACTAGCGTAGATACGCAGTATTTT,CAVGTSVDTQYF
TRBV20-1,-,-,TRBJ1-1,TGCAGTGCTTGCCCTTGGGGGGACACTGAAGCTTTCTTT,CSACPWGDTEAFF
TRBV18,TRBD1,-,TRBJ1-6,TGTGCCAGCTCACCCAGAGGACAGGAGAATAATTCACCCCTCCACTTT,CASSPRGQENNSPLHF
TRBV7-2,-,few,TRBJ1-1,TGTGCCAGCAGCACAGGTGAGGGGCTGAATGCTTTCTTT,CASSTGEGLNAFF
TRBV20-1,-,many,TRBJ1-5,TGCAGTGCTCCCCCAGGGGACCAGCCCCAGCATTTT,CSAPPGDQPQHF
TRBV7-2,TRBD2,once,TRBJ2-2,TGTGCCAGCGGTAGAAGCGGGGACGCCGGGGAGCTGTTTTTT,CASGRSGDAGELFF
TRBV6-2/TRBV6-3,TRBD1,few,TRBJ2-7,TGTGCCAGCAGTTACCAGACAGGGGCGCCCACCTACGAGCAGTACTTC,CASSYQTGAPTYEQYF
TRBV10-3,-,-,TRBJ2-1,TGTGCCATCAGTGAGTCGATTGGGGTATATGAGCAGTTCTTC,CAISESIGVYEQFF
TRBV4-1,TRBD1,-,TRBJ2-2,TGCGCCAGCAGCATCCGGACAGGGGGAAACACCGGGGAGCTGTTTTTT,CASSIRTGGNTGELFF
TRBV6-9,-,few,TRBJ1-5,TGTGCCAGCAGTTACGTGGGGAGTGATCAGCCCCAGCATTTT,CASSYVGSDQPQHF
TRBV2,TRBD2,-,TRBJ2-1,TGTGCCAGCAGTCGGACTAGCGGGAGCAATGAGCAGTTCTTC,CASSRTSGSNEQFF
TRBV20-1,-,few,TRBJ1-1,TGCACCATCGGGGGGGATTTGGACACTGAAGCTTTCTTT,CTIGGDLDTEAFF
TRBV6-8,TRBD2,few,TRBJ2-1,TGTGCCAGCAGTTACGGGCGGGAGTTGAATGAGCAGTTCTTC,CASSYGRELNEQFF
TRBV4-1,-,-,TRBJ1-5,TGCGCCAGCAGCCAAGATGGGACCAATCAGCCCCAGCATTTT,CASSQDGTNQPQHF
TRBV2,-,once,TRBJ1-2,TGTGCCAGCAGTGACAGGGAGGGTAACTATGGCTACACCTTC,CASSDREGNYGYTF
TRBV13,TRBD1,-,TRBJ2-5,TGTGCCAGCAGCTTAGGTTGGACAGGGGCCCGTGAGACCCAGTACTTC,CASSLGWTGARETQYF
TRBV12-3/TRBV12-4,-,few,TRBJ1-1,TGTGCCAGCAGTCGCCAGGGAGGGAACACTGAAGCTTTCTTT,CASSRQGGNTEAFF
TRBV5-1,-,once,TRBJ1-1,TGCGCCAGCAGCTACCCTAAAACAGGGAGCTCTGAAGCTTTCTTT,CASSYPKTGSSEAFF
TRBV6-2/TRBV6-3,TRBD1,-,TRBJ1-2,TGTGCCAGCAGTTTGGGACAGCTATCTAACTATGGCTACACCTTC,CASSLGQLSNYGYTF
TRBV3-1,-,-,TRBJ1-3,TGTGCCAGCAGTCGGGACTTCTACTCTGGAAACACCATATATTTT,CASSRDFYSGNTIYF